The 14 T cell receptor beta chains presented below share a single source sample, sequenced in a study of neurological immune-mediated disorders. Via MiXCR, TCRdb re-called the 5' RACE reads, giving one row per CDR3 protein. Counted here are about 66,000 distinct CDR3 sequences, around 5% occurring once; the ten biggest clones make up about 2.2%. Sequenced input: PBMCs. The receptors were sampled from a woman in her seventies with multiple sclerosis.

This clonotype was counted many times. This chain uses TRBV10-3 with TRBJ1-4; 9 positions agree with TRBD1. V dropped 11 bases and J dropped 8; count of bases not matched to a gene: 12. In germline, CDR1 is ENHRY, CDR2 SYGVKD. This CDR3 spans 14 amino acids. The CDR3 here is CASYAGQGVEKLFF. As DNA, the CDR3 is TGTGCCTCGTATGCGGGACAGGGCGTCGAAAAACTGTTTTTT.

There are many counts of this clonotype. The chain uses TRBV5-1 and TRBJ2-1, with 8 bases aligning to TRBD1. V shed 4 bases and J 3 bases; nucleotides not matched to a gene: 6. Germline lookup yields CDR1 SGHRS and CDR2 YFSETQ. The CDR3 spans 15 residues. The CDR3 bases are TGCGCCAGCAGCGTCAGGACAGGGTTCTACAATGAGCAGTTCTTC. It translates to CASSVRTGFYNEQFF.

This clonotype has more than one count but fewer than ten. The CDR3 here is CASSLQGFPEAFF. In DNA form, the CDR3 reads TGCGCCAGCAGCTTACAGGGTTTCCCTGAAGCTTTCTTT. The chain employs TRBV5-1 and TRBJ1-1; tentatively, D is TRBD1 (6 bases). With 2 bases removed from V and 6 bases from J, the gap between germline ends came to 11 bases. This CDR3 has 13 residues. Per germline, CDR1 SGHRS and CDR2 YFSETQ.

This clonotype occurred many times. The J gene is TRBJ1-1, the V gene TRBV7-9; D is ambiguous. From germline, CDR1 is SEHNR and CDR2 FQNEAQ (reference sequence). V was pared by 6 bases and J by 1 base, with 12 bases between. The CDR3 is 14 amino acids. The CDR3 spells CASSKQRANTEAFF. CDR3 DNA sequence: TGTGCCAGCAGTAAACAGAGGGCGAACACTGAAGCTTTCTTT.

This clonotype has a count of ten or more. The CDR3 nucleotides read TGTGCCAGCAGCTACGACAGGGGGCGGAACTACGAGCAGTACTTC. Protein: CASSYDRGRNYEQYF. The chain carries TRBV7-2 and TRBJ2-7; 10 bases are shared with TRBD1. Losses at the gene ends were 4 bases for V and 3 bases for J; bases not matched to a gene: 6. The CDR3 is 15 residues long. From germline, CDR1 is SGHTA and CDR2 FQGNSA.

This clonotype has ten or more counts. This sequence joins TRBV2 and TRBJ2-2, with TRBD2 matching 8 bases. J was trimmed by 0 bases and V by 8 bases; bases with no gene match: 5. The germline CDR1 and CDR2 sequences are SNHLY and FYNNEI. The CDR3 runs 15 residues. CDR3 nucleotides: TGTGCCAGCGCACGGACTAGCCCGAACACCGGGGAGCTGTTTTTT. The encoded protein is CASARTSPNTGELFF.

In its sample, this clonotype was seen many times. The V gene is TRBV7-2, the J gene TRBJ2-5; a weak D match, TRBD2 (6 bases). Germline V gene sequence: CDR1 SGHTA, CDR2 FQGNSA. CDR3 length: 14 residues. Trimming removed 6 bases at V and 5 bases at J, with 16 bases between. The CDR3 DNA reads TGTGCCAGCAGTCCCCAGCCGGGACTGGAGACCCAGTACTTC. It translates to CASSPQPGLETQYF.

This clonotype was counted ten times or more. The chain couples TRBV4-3 to TRBJ2-3, with 9 nucleotides matching TRBD2. CDR3 size: 16 residues. The J segment lost 8 bases and the V segment lost 0 bases, leaving 9 bases of the junction unmatched. CDR1 is LGHNA, CDR2 YSLEER, per germline. CDR3 nucleotides: TGCGCCAGCAGCCAAGATGATGGGCGGGAGGGAAGTACGCAGTATTTT. As protein: CASSQDDGREGSTQYF.

This clonotype was recorded at least ten times. The chain links TRBV5-1 to TRBJ2-1, with D hard to call. V lost 0 bases, J lost 8 bases, and 12 bases lay in between. This CDR3 comprises 14 residues. Per germline, CDR1 SGHRS and CDR2 YFSETQ. CDR3 amino acids: CASSLDQLGYEQFF. CDR3 DNA: TGCGCCAGCAGCTTGGATCAACTGGGATATGAGCAGTTCTTC. Full variable domain (remainder filled in from reference TRBV5-1 and TRBJ2-1): KAGVTQTPRYLIKTRGQQVTLSCSPISGHRSVSWYQQTPGQGLQFLFEYFSETQRNKGNFPGRFSGRQFSNSRSEMNVSTLELGDSALYLCASSLDQLGYEQFFGPGTRLTVL.

In this sample, this clonotype turned up many times. The chain uses TRBV10-3 and TRBJ1-1, with D hard to call. V was clipped by 6 bases and J by 8 bases, with 19 bases between them. This CDR3 has 14 residues. Germline V gene sequence: CDR1 ENHRY, CDR2 SYGVKD. CDR3 coding DNA: TGTGCCATCAGAGAAAATATTGAGGGAGCAGAAGCTTTCTTT. Translated: CAIRENIEGAEAFF.

This clonotype has a count of ten or more. The chain joins TRBV7-3 to TRBJ1-2; 8 nucleotides align to TRBD1. V gave up 3 bases and J gave up 8 bases; unmatched junction bases: 14. The germline V gene has CDR1 SGHTA and CDR2 FQGTGA. The CDR3 has 16 residues. This CDR3 is CASSLGPDRALGGYTF. DNA of the CDR3: TGTGCCAGCAGCTTGGGCCCGGACAGGGCCCTAGGCGGCTACACCTTC.

This clonotype was recorded many times. The V and J genes are TRBV7-2 and TRBJ2-1; TRBD2 aligns across 13 bases. Germline V gene lookup returns CDR1 SGHTA and CDR2 FQGNSA. J lost 10 bases, V lost 4 bases, and 7 bases had no gene match. The CDR3 covers 15 residues. CDR3: CASSSLAGGTREQFF. Written as DNA, the CDR3 is TGTGCCAGCAGCTCACTAGCGGGAGGGACGCGGGAGCAGTTCTTC.

CDR3 in DNA: TGCAGTGCTAGAAGTAGCGGGAGCTCCTACAATGAGCAGTTCTTC. As protein: CSARSSGSSYNEQFF. This sequence joins TRBV20-1 and TRBJ2-1; 9 bases fit TRBD2. J lost 0 bases, V lost 2 bases, and 2 bases had no gene match. The CDR3 spans 15 residues. Germline V gene data show CDR1 as DFQATT and CDR2 as SNEGSKA (reference sequence).

This clonotype was counted at least ten times. J is TRBJ2-7 and V is TRBV27; tentative D call: TRBD2 (6 bases). The CDR3 spans 15 residues. The germline gives CDR1 MNHEY, CDR2 SMNVEV (reference sequence). With 5 bases removed from V and 0 bases from J, the gap between germline ends came to 14 bases. CDR3 sequence reads: CASSRGGTSSYEQYF. In DNA form, the CDR3 reads TGTGCCAGCAGTCGTGGCGGGACGTCCTCCTACGAGCAGTACTTC.